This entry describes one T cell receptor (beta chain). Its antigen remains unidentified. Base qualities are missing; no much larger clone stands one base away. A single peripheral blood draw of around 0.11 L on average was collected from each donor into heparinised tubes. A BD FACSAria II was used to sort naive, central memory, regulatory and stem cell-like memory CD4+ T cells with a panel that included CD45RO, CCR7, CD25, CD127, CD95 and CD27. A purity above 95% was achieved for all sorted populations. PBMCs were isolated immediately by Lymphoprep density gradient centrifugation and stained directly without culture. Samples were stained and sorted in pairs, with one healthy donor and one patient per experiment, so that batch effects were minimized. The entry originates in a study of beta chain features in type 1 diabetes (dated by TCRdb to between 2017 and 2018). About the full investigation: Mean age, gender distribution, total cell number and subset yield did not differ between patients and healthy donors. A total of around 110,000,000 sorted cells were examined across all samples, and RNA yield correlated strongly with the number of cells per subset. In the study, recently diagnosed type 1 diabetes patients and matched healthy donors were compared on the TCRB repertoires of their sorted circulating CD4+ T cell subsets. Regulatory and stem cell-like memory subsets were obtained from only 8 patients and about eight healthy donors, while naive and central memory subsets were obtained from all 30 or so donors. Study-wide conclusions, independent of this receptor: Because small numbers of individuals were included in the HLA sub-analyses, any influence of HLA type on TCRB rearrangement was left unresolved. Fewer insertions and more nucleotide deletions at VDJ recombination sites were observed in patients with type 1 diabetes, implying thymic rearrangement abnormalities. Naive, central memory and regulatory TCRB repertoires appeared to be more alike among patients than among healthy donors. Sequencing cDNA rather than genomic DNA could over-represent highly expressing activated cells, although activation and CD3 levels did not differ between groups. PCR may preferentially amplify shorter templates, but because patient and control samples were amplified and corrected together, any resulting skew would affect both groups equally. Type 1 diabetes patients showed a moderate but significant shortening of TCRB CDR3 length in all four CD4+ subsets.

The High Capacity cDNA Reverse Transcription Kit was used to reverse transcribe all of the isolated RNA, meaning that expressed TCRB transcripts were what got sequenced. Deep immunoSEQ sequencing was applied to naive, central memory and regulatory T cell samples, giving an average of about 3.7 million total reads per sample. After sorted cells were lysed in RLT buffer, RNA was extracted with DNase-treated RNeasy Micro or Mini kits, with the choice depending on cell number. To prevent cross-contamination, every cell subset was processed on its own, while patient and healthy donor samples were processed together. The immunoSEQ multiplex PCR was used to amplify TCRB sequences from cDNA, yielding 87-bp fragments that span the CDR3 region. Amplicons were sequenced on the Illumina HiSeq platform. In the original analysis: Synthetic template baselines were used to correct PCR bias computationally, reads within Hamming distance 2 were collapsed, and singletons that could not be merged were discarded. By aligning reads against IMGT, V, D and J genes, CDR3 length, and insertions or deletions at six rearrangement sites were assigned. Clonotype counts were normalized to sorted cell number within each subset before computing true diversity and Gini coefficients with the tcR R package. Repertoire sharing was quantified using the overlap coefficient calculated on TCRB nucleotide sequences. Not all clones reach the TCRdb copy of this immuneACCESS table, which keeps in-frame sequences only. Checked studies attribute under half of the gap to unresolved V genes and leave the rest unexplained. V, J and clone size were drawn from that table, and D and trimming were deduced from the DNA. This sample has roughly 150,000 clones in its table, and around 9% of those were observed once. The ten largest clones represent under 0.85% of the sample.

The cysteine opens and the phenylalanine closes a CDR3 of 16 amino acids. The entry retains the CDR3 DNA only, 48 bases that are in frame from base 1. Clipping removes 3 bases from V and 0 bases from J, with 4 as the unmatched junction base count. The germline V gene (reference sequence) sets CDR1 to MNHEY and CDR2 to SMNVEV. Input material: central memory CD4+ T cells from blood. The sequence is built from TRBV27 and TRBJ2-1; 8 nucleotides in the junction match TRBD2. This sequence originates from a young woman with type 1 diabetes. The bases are TGTGCCAGCAGTTTTCGGGGGGGATTCTCCTACAATGAGCAGTTCTTC. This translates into CASSFRGGFSYNEQFF.